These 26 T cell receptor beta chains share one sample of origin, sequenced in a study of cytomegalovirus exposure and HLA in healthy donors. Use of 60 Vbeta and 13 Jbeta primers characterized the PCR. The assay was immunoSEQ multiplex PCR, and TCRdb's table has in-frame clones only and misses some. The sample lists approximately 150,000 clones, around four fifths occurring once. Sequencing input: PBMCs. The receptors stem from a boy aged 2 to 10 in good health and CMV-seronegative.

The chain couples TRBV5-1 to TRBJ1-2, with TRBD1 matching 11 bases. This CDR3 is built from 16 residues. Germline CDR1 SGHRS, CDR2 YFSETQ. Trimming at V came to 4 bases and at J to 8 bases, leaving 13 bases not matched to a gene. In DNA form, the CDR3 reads TGCGCCAGCAGCAAACGGACAGGGGGCGCATCGGAGGGCTACACCTTC. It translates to CASSKRTGGASEGYTF.

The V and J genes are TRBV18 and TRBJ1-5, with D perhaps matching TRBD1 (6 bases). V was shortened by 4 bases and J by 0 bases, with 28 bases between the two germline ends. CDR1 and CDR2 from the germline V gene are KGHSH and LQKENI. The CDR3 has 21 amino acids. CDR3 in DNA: TGTGCCAGCTCACGAATGTCCACCAGGCAGCGGACAGTAGATAGCAATCAGCCCCAGCATTTT. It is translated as CASSRMSTRQRTVDSNQPQHF.

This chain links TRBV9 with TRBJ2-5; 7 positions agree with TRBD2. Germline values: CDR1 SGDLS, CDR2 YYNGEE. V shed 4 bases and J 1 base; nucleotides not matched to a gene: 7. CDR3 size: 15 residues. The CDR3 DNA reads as TGTGCCAGCAGCACCCGGGGGGACTCCCAAGAGACCCAGTACTTC. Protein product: CASSTRGDSQETQYF.

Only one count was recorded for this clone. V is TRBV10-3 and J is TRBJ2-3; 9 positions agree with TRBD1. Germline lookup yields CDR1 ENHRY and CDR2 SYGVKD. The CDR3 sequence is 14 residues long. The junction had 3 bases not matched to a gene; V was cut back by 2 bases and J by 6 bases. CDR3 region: CAISEGTGMDTQYF. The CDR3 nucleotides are TGTGCCATCAGTGAGGGGACAGGGATGGATACGCAGTATTTT.

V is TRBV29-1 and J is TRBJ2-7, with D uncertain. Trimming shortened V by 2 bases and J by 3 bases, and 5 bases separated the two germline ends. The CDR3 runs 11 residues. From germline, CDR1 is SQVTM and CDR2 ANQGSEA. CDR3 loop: CSVESNYEQYF. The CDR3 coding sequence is TGCAGCGTTGAATCTAACTACGAGCAGTACTTC.

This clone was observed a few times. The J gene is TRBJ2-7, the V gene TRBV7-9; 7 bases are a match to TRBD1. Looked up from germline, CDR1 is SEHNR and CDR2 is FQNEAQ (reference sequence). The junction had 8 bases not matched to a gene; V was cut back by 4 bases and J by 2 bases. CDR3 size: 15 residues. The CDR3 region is CASSSQGKRAYEQYF. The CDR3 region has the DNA TGTGCCAGCAGCTCACAGGGGAAGCGCGCCTACGAGCAGTACTTC.

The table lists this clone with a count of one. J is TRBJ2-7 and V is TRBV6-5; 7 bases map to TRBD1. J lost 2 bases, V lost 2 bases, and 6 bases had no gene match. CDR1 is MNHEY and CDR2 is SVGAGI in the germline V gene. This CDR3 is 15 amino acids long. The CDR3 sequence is CASSYVDRSPYEQYF. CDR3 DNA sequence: TGTGCCAGCAGTTACGTGGACAGGAGTCCCTACGAGCAGTACTTC.

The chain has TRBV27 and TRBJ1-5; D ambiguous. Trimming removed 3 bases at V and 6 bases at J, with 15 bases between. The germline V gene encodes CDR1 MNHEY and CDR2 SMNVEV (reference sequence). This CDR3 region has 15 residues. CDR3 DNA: TGTGCCAGCAGTTTGAGCAGAGGCGGCCCTCAGCCCCAGCATTTT. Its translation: CASSLSRGGPQPQHF.

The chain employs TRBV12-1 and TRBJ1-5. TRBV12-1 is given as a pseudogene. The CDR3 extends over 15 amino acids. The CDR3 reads CASSSDWSRGQPQHF. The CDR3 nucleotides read TGTGCCAGCAGCTCTGACTGGTCTCGGGGGCAGCCCCAGCATTTT.

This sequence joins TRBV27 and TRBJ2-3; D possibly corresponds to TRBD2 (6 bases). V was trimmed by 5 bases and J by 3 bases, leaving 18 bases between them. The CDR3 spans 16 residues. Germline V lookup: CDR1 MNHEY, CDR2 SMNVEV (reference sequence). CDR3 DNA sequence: TGTGCCAGCAGTCGCAGACCCTCCGGAGGGACAGATACGCAGTATTTT. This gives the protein CASSRRPSGGTDTQYF.

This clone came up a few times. The CDR3 protein is CASSDRQGDGYEQYF. Here the CDR3 DNA reads TGTGCCAGCAGCGACCGACAGGGTGACGGCTACGAGCAGTACTTC. The V and J genes are TRBV4-2 and TRBJ2-7, with 7 bases fitting TRBD1. CDR1 is LGHNA and CDR2 is YNFKEQ in the germline V gene. CDR3 length: 15 residues. The ends lost 5 bases at V and 3 bases at J; junction bases unmatched: 10.

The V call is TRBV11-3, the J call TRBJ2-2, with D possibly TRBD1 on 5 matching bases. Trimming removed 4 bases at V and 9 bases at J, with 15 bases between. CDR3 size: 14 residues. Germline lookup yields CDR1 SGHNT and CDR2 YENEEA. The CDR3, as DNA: TGTGCCAGCAGCTCACGCGCAGGGCCCAGGGAGCTGTTTTTT. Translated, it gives CASSSRAGPRELFF.

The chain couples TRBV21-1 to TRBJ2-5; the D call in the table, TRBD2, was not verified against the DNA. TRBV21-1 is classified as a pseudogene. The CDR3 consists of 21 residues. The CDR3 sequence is CASPNGANPSRVPVPQETQYF. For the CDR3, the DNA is TGTGCCAGCCCCAACGGCGCGAATCCTAGTAGAGTCCCGGTGCCCCAAGAGACCCAGTACTTC.

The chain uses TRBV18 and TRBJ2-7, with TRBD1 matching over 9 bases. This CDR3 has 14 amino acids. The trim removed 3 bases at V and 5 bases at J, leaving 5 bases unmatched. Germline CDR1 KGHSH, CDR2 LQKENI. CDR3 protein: CASSPGTGSNEQYF. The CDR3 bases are TGTGCCAGCTCACCCGGGACAGGGAGCAACGAGCAGTACTTC.

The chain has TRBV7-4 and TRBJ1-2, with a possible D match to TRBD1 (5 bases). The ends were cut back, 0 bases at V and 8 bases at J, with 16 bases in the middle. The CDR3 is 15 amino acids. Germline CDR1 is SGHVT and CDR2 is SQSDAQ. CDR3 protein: CASSLAQLQVRGYTF. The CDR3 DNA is TGTGCCAGCAGCTTAGCGCAGTTACAGGTCCGGGGCTACACCTTC.

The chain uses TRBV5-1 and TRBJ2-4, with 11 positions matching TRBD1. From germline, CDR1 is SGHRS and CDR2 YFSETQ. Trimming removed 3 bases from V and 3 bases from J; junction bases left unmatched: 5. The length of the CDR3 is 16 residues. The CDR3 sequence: CASSWGQGEVKNIQYF. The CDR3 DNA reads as TGCGCCAGCAGCTGGGGACAGGGGGAGGTCAAAAACATTCAGTACTTC. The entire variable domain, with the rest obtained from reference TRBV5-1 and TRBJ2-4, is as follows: KAGVTQTPRYLIKTRGQQVTLSCSPISGHRSVSWYQQTPGQGLQFLFEYFSETQRNKGNFPGRFSGRQFSNSRSEMNVSTLELGDSALYLCASSWGQGEVKNIQYFGAGTRLSVL.

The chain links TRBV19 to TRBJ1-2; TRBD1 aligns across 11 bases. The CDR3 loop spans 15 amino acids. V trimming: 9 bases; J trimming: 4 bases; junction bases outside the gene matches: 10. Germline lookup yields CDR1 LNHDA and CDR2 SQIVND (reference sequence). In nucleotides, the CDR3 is TGTGCCAGCAGGAGGACAGGGGGCTTCCTCTATGGCTACACCTTC. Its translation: CASRRTGGFLYGYTF.

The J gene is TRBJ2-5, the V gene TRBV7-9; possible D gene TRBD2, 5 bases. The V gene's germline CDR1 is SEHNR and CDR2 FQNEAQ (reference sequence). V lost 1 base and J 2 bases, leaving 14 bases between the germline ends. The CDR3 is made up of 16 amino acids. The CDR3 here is CASSLDGLTGQETQYF. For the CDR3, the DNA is TGTGCCAGCAGCTTAGATGGGTTAACGGGGCAAGAGACCCAGTACTTC. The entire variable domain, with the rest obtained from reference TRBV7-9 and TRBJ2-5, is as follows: DTGVSQNPRHKITKRGQNVTFRCDPISEHNRLYWYRQTLGQGPEFLTYFQNEAQLEKSRLLSDRFSAERPKGSFSTLEIQRTEQGDSAMYLCASSLDGLTGQETQYFGPGTRLLVL.

The CDR3 bases are TGTGCCAGCAGCACAGGGACAGGGACGGGCTCTGGAAACACCATATATTTT. It specifies CASSTGTGTGSGNTIYF. V and J are TRBV9 and TRBJ1-3; TRBD1 matches at 9 bases. Germline V gives CDR1 SGDLS, CDR2 YYNGEE. The CDR3 totals 17 residues. The V segment lost 4 bases and the J segment 0 bases; nucleotides outside the gene matches: 8.

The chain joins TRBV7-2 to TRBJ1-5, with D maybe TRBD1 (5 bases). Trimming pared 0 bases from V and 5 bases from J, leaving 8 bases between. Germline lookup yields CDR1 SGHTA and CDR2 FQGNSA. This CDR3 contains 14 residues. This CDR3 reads CASSLARADQPQHF. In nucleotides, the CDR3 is TGTGCCAGCAGCTTAGCCAGGGCGGATCAGCCCCAGCATTTT. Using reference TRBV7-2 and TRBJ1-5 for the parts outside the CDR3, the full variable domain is GAGVSQSPSNKVTEKGKDVELRCDPISGHTALYWYRQSLGQGLEFLIYFQGNSAPDKSGLPSDRFSAERTGGSVSTLTIQRTQQEDSAVYLCASSLARADQPQHFGDGTRLSIL.

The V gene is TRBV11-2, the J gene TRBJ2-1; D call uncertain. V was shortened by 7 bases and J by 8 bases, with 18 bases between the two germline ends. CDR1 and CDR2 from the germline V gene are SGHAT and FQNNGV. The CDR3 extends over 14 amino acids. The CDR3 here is CASTIGGVRDEQFF. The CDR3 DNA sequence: TGTGCCAGCACCATAGGCGGAGTTCGGGATGAGCAGTTCTTC.

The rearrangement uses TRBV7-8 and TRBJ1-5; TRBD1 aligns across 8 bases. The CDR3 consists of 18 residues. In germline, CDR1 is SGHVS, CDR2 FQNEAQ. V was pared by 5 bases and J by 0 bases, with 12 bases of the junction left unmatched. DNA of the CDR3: TGTGCCAGCAGCCCAACCCTGGCAGGGGGCATTAGCAATCAGCCCCAGCATTTT. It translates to CASSPTLAGGISNQPQHF.

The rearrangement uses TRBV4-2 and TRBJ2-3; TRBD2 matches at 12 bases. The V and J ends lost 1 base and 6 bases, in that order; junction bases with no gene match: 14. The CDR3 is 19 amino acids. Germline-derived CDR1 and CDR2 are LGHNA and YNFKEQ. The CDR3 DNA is TGTGCCAGCAGCCAAGTTCGGGACACTAGCGGGGGGCCGAGGGATACGCAGTATTTT. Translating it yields CASSQVRDTSGGPRDTQYF.

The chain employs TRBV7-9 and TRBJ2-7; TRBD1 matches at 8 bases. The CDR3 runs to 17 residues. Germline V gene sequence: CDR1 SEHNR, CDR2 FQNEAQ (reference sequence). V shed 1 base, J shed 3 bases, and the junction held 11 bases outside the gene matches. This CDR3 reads CASSLDHRTGTYYEQYF. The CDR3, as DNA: TGTGCCAGCAGCTTAGATCATCGGACAGGGACGTACTACGAGCAGTACTTC. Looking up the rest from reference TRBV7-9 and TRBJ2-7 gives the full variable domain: DTGVSQNPRHKITKRGQNVTFRCDPISEHNRLYWYRQTLGQGPEFLTYFQNEAQLEKSRLLSDRFSAERPKGSFSTLEIQRTEQGDSAMYLCASSLDHRTGTYYEQYFGPGTRLTVT.

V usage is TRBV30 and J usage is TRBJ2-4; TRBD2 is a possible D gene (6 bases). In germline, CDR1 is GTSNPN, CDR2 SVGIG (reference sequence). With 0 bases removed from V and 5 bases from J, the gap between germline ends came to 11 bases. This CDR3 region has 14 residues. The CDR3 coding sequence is TGTGCCTGGAGTGTATTCGGGGGACAAAACATTCAGTACTTC. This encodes CAWSVFGGQNIQYF.

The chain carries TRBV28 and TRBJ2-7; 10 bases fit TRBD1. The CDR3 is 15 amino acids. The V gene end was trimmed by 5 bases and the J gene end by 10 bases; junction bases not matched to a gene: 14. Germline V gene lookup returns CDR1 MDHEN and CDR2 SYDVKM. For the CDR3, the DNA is TGTGCCAGCAGTCTCCCACAGGACAGGGGGACTATACAGTACTTC. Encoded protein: CASSLPQDRGTIQYF.